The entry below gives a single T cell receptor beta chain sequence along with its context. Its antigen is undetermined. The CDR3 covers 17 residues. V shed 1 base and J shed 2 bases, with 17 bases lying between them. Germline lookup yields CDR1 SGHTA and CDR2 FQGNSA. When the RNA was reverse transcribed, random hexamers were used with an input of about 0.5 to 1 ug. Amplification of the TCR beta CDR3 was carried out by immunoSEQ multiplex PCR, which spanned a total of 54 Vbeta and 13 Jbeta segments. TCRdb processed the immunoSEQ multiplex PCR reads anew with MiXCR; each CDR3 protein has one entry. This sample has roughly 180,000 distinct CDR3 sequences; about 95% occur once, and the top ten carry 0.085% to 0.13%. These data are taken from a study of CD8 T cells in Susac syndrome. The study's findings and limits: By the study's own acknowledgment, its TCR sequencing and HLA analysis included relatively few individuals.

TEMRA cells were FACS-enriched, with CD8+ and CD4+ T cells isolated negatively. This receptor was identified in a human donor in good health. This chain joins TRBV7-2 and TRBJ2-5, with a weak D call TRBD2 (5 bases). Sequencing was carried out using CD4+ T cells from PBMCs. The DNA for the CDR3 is TGTGCCAGCAGCTTAGAGGGCAGCGGCACCGGGCAAGAGACCCAGTACTTC. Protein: CASSLEGSGTGQETQYF.